What follows are 28 T cell receptor beta chains derived from one specimen sequenced in a study of blood T cell repertoires in COVID-19. The protocol was immunoSEQ multiplex PCR, while the TCRdb copy is restricted to in-frame clones and leaves out a portion. The table has 150,000 to 200,000 clones, 75% to 90% seen once. Sequenced input: PBMCs or T cells enriched from blood (not recorded which). Receptors originate from a woman between 25 and 40 years old who had recovered from COVID-19.

The chain recombines TRBV18 with TRBJ2-1; possibly TRBD2 for D (6 bases). The length of the CDR3 is 18 residues. Deletions cut 0 bases from V and 0 bases from J, with 15 bases between. Germline-derived CDR1 and CDR2 are KGHSH and LQKENI. For the CDR3, the DNA is TGTGCCAGCTCACCACCTATACTAGCACAAACCTCCTACAATGAGCAGTTCTTC. It encodes CASSPPILAQTSYNEQFF.

The rearrangement links TRBV2 to TRBJ2-2; D unclear. Germline CDR1 is SNHLY and CDR2 is FYNNEI. The CDR3 has 15 amino acids. Trimming left V 4 bases short and J 5 bases short, with 14 bases between. CDR3 region: CASSVRQPGTGELFF. The DNA for the CDR3 is TGTGCCAGCAGTGTGCGCCAGCCCGGGACCGGGGAGCTGTTTTTT. The full variable domain, with the rest looked up from reference TRBV2 and TRBJ2-2, is EPEVTQTPSHQVTQMGQEVILRCVPISNHLYFYWYRQILGQKVEFLVSFYNNEISEKSEIFDDQFSVERPDGSNFTLKIRSTKLEDSAMYFCASSVRQPGTGELFFGEGSRLTVL.

This clone was observed a few times. The chain employs TRBV4-2 and TRBJ2-2; 13 bases are a match to TRBD2. V shed 0 bases, J shed 7 bases, and the junction held 5 bases outside the gene matches. The germline V gene has CDR1 LGHNA and CDR2 YNFKEQ. The CDR3 is made up of 17 amino acids. This CDR3 reads CASSQEGLAGVIGELFF. CDR3 nucleotides: TGTGCCAGCAGCCAAGAAGGACTAGCGGGAGTTATCGGGGAGCTGTTTTTT.

This clone was counted only a few times. This chain connects TRBV10-3 to TRBJ1-1, with TRBD1 matching 7 bases. The CDR3 runs 13 residues. CDR1 is ENHRY, CDR2 SYGVKD, per germline. The V and J ends lost 2 bases and 8 bases, in that order; junction bases with no gene match: 5. CDR3 nucleotide sequence: TGTGCCATCAGTGAGAGAGGGGGCTTAGAAGCTTTCTTT. It specifies CAISERGGLEAFF.

This rearrangement joins TRBV7-2 to TRBJ2-7; 7 nucleotides align to TRBD1. The germline gives CDR1 SGHTA, CDR2 FQGNSA. Losses at the gene ends were 3 bases for V and 7 bases for J; bases not matched to a gene: 12. The CDR3 extends over 15 amino acids. CDR3 bases: TGTGCCAGCAGCTTCGACCCCACAGGGGCGAGGGAGCAGTACTTC. Protein: CASSFDPTGAREQYF.

The chain combines TRBV5-1 with TRBJ1-2, with a tentative D call TRBD1 (6 bases). V shed 2 bases and J shed 6 bases, with 17 bases lying between them. Germline V CDR1 and CDR2: SGHRS, YFSETQ. This CDR3 has 15 residues. Here the CDR3 DNA reads TGCGCCAGCAGCTTCGAACATACAGGGAGCGATGGCTACACCTTC. It is translated as CASSFEHTGSDGYTF.

The chain couples TRBV6-5 to TRBJ2-3; 8 bases align to TRBD2. Germline V lookup: CDR1 MNHEY, CDR2 SVGAGI. This CDR3 is 15 amino acids long. The V gene end was trimmed by 0 bases and the J gene end by 5 bases; junction bases not matched to a gene: 4. CDR3 nucleotide sequence: TGTGCCAGCAGTTACTCTCGGGGGGGACGAGATACGCAGTATTTT. It is translated as CASSYSRGGRDTQYF.

The chain has TRBV29-1 and TRBJ2-7, with D possibly being TRBD1 (5 bases). V lost 4 bases, J lost 3 bases, and 25 bases lay in between. Germline V gene data show CDR1 as SQVTM and CDR2 as ANQGSEA. This CDR3 has 17 residues. The CDR3 is CSVVTIRGRVKSYEQYF. CDR3 bases: TGCAGCGTTGTGACCATTAGGGGCAGGGTTAAAAGCTACGAGCAGTACTTC.

In this sample, this clone turned up a few times. This rearrangement joins TRBV24-1 to TRBJ2-5; the match to TRBD2 covers 14 bases. The CDR3 runs 18 residues. J was trimmed by 3 bases and V by 3 bases; bases with no gene match: 8. Germline lookup yields CDR1 KGHDR and CDR2 SFDVKD. The CDR3 region is CATSDTTSGRAYEETQYF. The CDR3 DNA is TGTGCCACCAGTGATACGACTAGCGGGAGGGCCTATGAAGAGACCCAGTACTTC.

The rearrangement links TRBV28 to TRBJ2-3; unclear D gene. This CDR3 has 17 amino acids. Germline CDR1 and CDR2: MDHEN and SYDVKM. The V end lost 6 bases, the J end lost 4 bases, and 23 bases lay between the germline ends. DNA of the CDR3: TGTGCCAGCAGCACCCCCGCTAGTCTAAAGAAGGCAGATACGCAGTATTTT. Translating it yields CASSTPASLKKADTQYF.

This clone was observed a single time. Within the sample, other DNA sequences also encode this same CDR3. The chain uses TRBV6-2 or TRBV6-3 and TRBJ2-5; D is perhaps TRBD2 (5 bases). The V and J ends lost 2 bases and 4 bases respectively, with 8 bases between them. The CDR3 is 13 amino acids. CDR1 and CDR2 (germline): MNHEY, SVGEGT. The DNA for the CDR3 is TGTGCCAGCAGTTACGAGGGCGGAGAGACCCAGTACTTC. Translated: CASSYEGGETQYF.

The V call is TRBV30, the J call TRBJ1-1; maybe TRBD1 (6 bases). The CDR3 is made up of 13 amino acids. The V gene lost 5 bases and the J gene lost 3 bases, with 13 bases spanning the gap. The germline V gene encodes CDR1 GTSNPN and CDR2 SVGIG (reference sequence). CDR3 bases: TGTGCCTGGGCCGGGACAACTGACACTGAAGCTTTCTTT. Translated, it gives CAWAGTTDTEAFF.

The chain has TRBV7-9 and TRBJ2-5; no firm D call. Germline-derived CDR1 and CDR2 are SEHNR and FQNEAQ (reference sequence). The CDR3 has 13 amino acids. The V gene lost 2 bases and the J gene lost 4 bases, with 8 bases spanning the gap. In DNA form, the CDR3 reads TGTGCCAGCAGCTTAATGGAGAGAGAGACCCAGTACTTC. Its protein product is CASSLMERETQYF.

About this clone itself: Mismatch with germline at one junction end may stem from a read error. The rearrangement joins TRBV4-3 to TRBJ1-2; D not certain. Germline assignment: CDR1 LGHNA and CDR2 YSLEER. This CDR3 spans 14 amino acids. The CDR3 loop reads CASSQTRGSDRELF. DNA for the CDR3: TGCGCCAGCAGCCAGACTAGAGGCAGTGACCGAGAACTTTTC.

There are a few counts of this clone. The rearrangement uses TRBV5-5 and TRBJ2-3, with 10 bases matching TRBD2. CDR1 SGHKS and CDR2 YYEKEE come from the germline V gene (reference sequence). Germline trimming cut 4 bases from V and 3 bases from J; bases unmatched to any gene: 8. The CDR3 is made up of 16 amino acids. The CDR3 coding sequence is TGTGCCAGCAGCATCCCTAGCGGGGGTAAGACAGATACGCAGTATTTT. It specifies CASSIPSGGKTDTQYF.

This chain connects TRBV19 to TRBJ2-5; 7 positions agree with TRBD1. The J call may not be correct, given that the DNA end is closer to TRBJ2-7. The length of the CDR3 is 14 residues. The germline CDR1 and CDR2 sequences are LNHDA and SQIVND (reference sequence). CDR3 amino acids: CASTQRGGSYEQYF. CDR3 sequence (DNA): TGTGCCAGTACCCAAAGAGGGGGCAGCTACGAGCAGTACTTC.

This chain links TRBV25-1 with TRBJ2-7; D is perhaps TRBD2 (5 bases). V was trimmed by 8 bases and J by 1 base, leaving 12 bases between them. The germline V gene encodes CDR1 MGHDK and CDR2 SYGVNS. The CDR3 is 13 residues long. CDR3 amino acids: CASEIPGSYEQYF. The CDR3 nucleotides are TGTGCCAGCGAGATCCCGGGATCCTACGAGCAGTACTTC.

V and J are TRBV9 and TRBJ2-2; 9 bases are shared with TRBD1. The CDR3 covers 16 residues. J was trimmed by 5 bases and V by 3 bases; bases with no gene match: 8. Germline V gene data show CDR1 as SGDLS and CDR2 as YYNGEE. The CDR3 DNA is TGTGCCAGCAGCGCACCGGGACAGGGCAGGACCGGGGAGCTGTTTTTT. Translation: CASSAPGQGRTGELFF.

The chain carries TRBV27 and TRBJ1-2; 9 nucleotides align to TRBD1. After removal of 8 bases from V and 8 bases from J, the junction contained 12 bases not matched to a gene. The germline CDR1 and CDR2 sequences are MNHEY and SMNVEV (reference sequence). The CDR3 has 14 amino acids. The CDR3 DNA is TGTGCCAGCGGGCCCTCGACAGGGGGTGAGGGCTACACCTTC. Its protein product is CASGPSTGGEGYTF.

The V gene is TRBV14, the J gene TRBJ1-1; D uncertain. CDR3 length equals 12 residues. Germline assignment: CDR1 SGHDN and CDR2 FVKESK. V shed 4 bases and J shed 5 bases, with 8 bases lying between them. CDR3: CASSPGGTEAFF. The CDR3 DNA is TGTGCCAGCAGCCCCGGAGGTACTGAAGCTTTCTTT.

This chain connects TRBV7-2 to TRBJ1-6; tentative D call: TRBD1 (6 bases). The CDR3 loop spans 14 amino acids. Germline V lookup: CDR1 SGHTA, CDR2 FQGNSA. V dropped 4 bases and J dropped 5 bases, with 9 bases sitting between them. CDR3 nucleotides: TGTGCCAGCAGCTGGACAGAAAATAATTCACCCCTCCACTTT. Amino acids: CASSWTENNSPLHF. Complete variable domain (other parts from reference TRBV7-2 and TRBJ1-6): GAGVSQSPSNKVTEKGKDVELRCDPISGHTALYWYRQSLGQGLEFLIYFQGNSAPDKSGLPSDRFSAERTGGSVSTLTIQRTQQEDSAVYLCASSWTENNSPLHFGNGTRLTVT.

This rearrangement joins TRBV5-1 to TRBJ2-7; no clear D. Deletions cut 3 bases from V and 3 bases from J, with 10 bases between. In germline, CDR1 is SGHRS, CDR2 YFSETQ. This CDR3 comprises 13 residues. This CDR3 is CASSSQPNYEQYF. The DNA of the CDR3 is TGCGCCAGCAGCTCACAGCCCAACTACGAGCAGTACTTC.

The chain combines TRBV6-2 or TRBV6-3 with TRBJ2-7; 7 bases map to TRBD2. This CDR3 comprises 14 residues. Germline CDR1 MNHEY, CDR2 SVGEGT. After removal of 2 bases from V and 6 bases from J, the junction contained 7 bases not matched to a gene. For the CDR3, the DNA is TGTGCCAGCAGTTACCATACGGGAGGTGGCGAGCAGTACTTC. It yields the protein CASSYHTGGGEQYF.

This chain uses TRBV15 with TRBJ1-1, with TRBD1 identical over 8 bases. Germline trimming cut 0 bases from V and 6 bases from J; bases unmatched to any gene: 9. The CDR3 sequence is 16 residues long. Germline V lookup: CDR1 LNHNV, CDR2 YYDKDF (reference sequence). CDR3 in DNA: TGTGCCACCAGCAGAGACCCAAGGCGGACAGGGTCTGAAGCTTTCTTT. Amino acids: CATSRDPRRTGSEAFF.

J is TRBJ2-1 and V is TRBV7-3; 7 bases are shared with TRBD2. V was clipped by 5 bases and J by 5 bases; unmatched bases: 6. The CDR3 spans 14 residues. The V gene's germline CDR1 is SGHTA and CDR2 FQGTGA. The CDR3 region is CASSTPGLHNEQFF. The CDR3 coding sequence is TGTGCCAGCAGCACCCCGGGACTACACAATGAGCAGTTCTTC.

This clone was picked up one time. The chain combines TRBV12-5 with TRBJ1-1, with D unclear. The germline gives CDR1 LGHNT, CDR2 FRNRAP. The length of the CDR3 is 17 residues. V was trimmed by 0 bases and J by 5 bases, leaving 19 bases between them. The CDR3 bases are TGTGCTAGTGGTTTGGTACGGCAGACTCCCCGGAGGACTGAAGCTTTCTTT. Its protein product is CASGLVRQTPRRTEAFF.

Here the CDR3 DNA reads TGTGCCAGCCTAGAACAGGGCCTACAAGCTTTCTTT. It encodes CASLEQGLQAFF. The chain carries TRBV19 and TRBJ1-1; perhaps TRBD1 as D (6 bases). From germline, CDR1 is LNHDA and CDR2 SQIVND (reference sequence). The CDR3 spans 12 residues. Trimming cost V 9 bases and J 9 bases, with 17 bases left between them.

This chain connects TRBV7-9 to TRBJ1-4, with 7 bases fitting TRBD1. V shed 6 bases and J 4 bases; nucleotides not matched to a gene: 5. Germline lookup yields CDR1 SEHNR and CDR2 FQNEAQ (reference sequence). This CDR3 is 14 amino acids long. For the CDR3, the DNA is TGTGCCAGCAGACGCGGGACAGATAATGAAAAACTGTTTTTT. It specifies CASRRGTDNEKLFF. The whole variable domain, remainder taken from reference TRBV7-9 and TRBJ1-4, is DTGVSQNPRHKITKRGQNVTFRCDPISEHNRLYWYRQTLGQGPEFLTYFQNEAQLEKSRLLSDRFSAERPKGSFSTLEIQRTEQGDSAMYLCASRRGTDNEKLFFGSGTQLSVL.